This T cell receptor beta chain was captured in a study of T-cell memory formation after mild COVID-19. Via MiXCR, TCRdb re-called the 5' RACE reads, giving one row per CDR3 protein. The sample yields 550,000 to 650,000 distinct CDR3 sequences, approximately 15% seen once. Per the germline V gene, CDR1 is LGHDT and CDR2 is YNNKEL (reference sequence). This CDR3 spans 17 amino acids. The V gene end was trimmed by 1 base and the J gene end by 4 bases; junction bases not matched to a gene: 7. The sequence was obtained from an adult woman who had mild COVID-19 (a few samples of this study predate the infection). Cell type and time point are not known. The V and J genes are TRBV3-1 and TRBJ2-3; 11 bases map to TRBD1. Sequenced: PBMCs or a T cell subset sorted from them (not recorded which). The CDR3 sequence: CASSQAWDRGYADTQYF. The CDR3 DNA reads as TGTGCCAGCAGCCAAGCTTGGGACAGGGGGTACGCAGATACGCAGTATTTT.